This T cell receptor beta chain stems from a study of blood T cell repertoires in COVID-19 (TCRdb year 2020). Regarding the research as a whole: Samples from collaborators originated in the United States, Italy and Spain and spanned both the acute and convalescent phases of COVID-19. The prospective study material was composed of cDNA or gDNA derived from T cells, B-cell-depleted T cells, or PBMCs. Subjects who had been exposed to COVID-19, were actively infected with it, or had recovered from it provided the deeply sampled blood TCRbeta repertoires that made up the dataset. The repertoires were released in a freely available public database intended as a resource for research on the immune response to SARS-CoV-2. The samples were drawn from the first 160 participants of the ongoing ImmuneRACE study and from 950 to 1,500 subjects provided by 6 global collaborators. Sample metadata almost always included a de-identified subject ID, COVID-19 status, age in years and sex. Where available, HLA class I and class II types were taken from metadata supplied by the sample provider and were not determined by assay-based typing.

Broad study findings and their caveats: The quantity of clinical and demographic metadata differed by source and by participant and was supplied without curation.

TCRbeta CDR3 regions were amplified from genomic DNA using the immunoSEQ Assay, a bias-controlled multiplex PCR. The paper's data handling went like this. The number of nucleated cells in each sample was estimated by amplification of reference gene primers within the assay. Sequence reads were collapsed and filtered to measure the absolute abundance of every unique TCRbeta CDR3 rearrangement. Productive Simpson clonality was computed per sample as the square root of Simpson's diversity index over productive rearrangements. TCRdb's version of the immuneACCESS table is confined to in-frame rearrangements and falls short of the full clone set. An unresolved V gene accounts for under half of the shortfall where checked; the remainder is of unknown origin. The V and J calls and the clone size are those of that table, but D and trimming were determined from the DNA. Here the sample has approximately 110,000 clones; approximately 90% occur a single time. About 30% of the sample goes to the ten largest clones.

Spanning cysteine to phenylalanine, the CDR3 consists of 15 amino acids. Kept here is only the CDR3 DNA, which spans 45 bases and is read in frame from base 1. After removal of 3 bases from V and 6 bases from J, the junction retains 9 bases not matched to a gene. The germline V gene supplies CDR1 SGDLS and CDR2 YYNGEE. Whole blood was collected in K2EDTA tubes by collaborating institutions according to the institutions' own protocols. For TCRbeta analysis, collaborators shipped samples in one of three forms: frozen whole blood, isolated PBMCs, or DNA extracted from either of those sample types. Worth noting for this clone: Its antigen remains undetermined. Qualities for individual bases were not recorded, and no much larger clone is one base off.

The chain is made from TRBV9 and TRBJ2-7, and TRBD2 matches 10 of the central bases. This sequence was found in an elderly woman with acute or convalescent COVID-19. The specimen sequenced was peripheral blood. The bases read TGTGCCAGCAGCGCTGGACTAGCGGTTCAAAGCGAGCAGTACTTC. Its translation is CASSAGLAVQSEQYF.